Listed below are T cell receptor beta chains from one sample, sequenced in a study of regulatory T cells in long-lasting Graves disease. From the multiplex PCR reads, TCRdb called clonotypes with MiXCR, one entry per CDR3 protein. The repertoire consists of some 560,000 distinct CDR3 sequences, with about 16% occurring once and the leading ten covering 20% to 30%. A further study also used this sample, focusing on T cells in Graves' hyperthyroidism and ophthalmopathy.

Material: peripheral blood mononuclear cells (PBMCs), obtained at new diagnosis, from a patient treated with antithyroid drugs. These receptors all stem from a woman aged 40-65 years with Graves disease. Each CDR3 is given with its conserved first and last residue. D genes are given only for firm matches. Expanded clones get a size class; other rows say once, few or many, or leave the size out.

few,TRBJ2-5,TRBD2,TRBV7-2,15,CASSTGLAGGKTQYF,TGTGCCAGCAGCACCGGACTAGCGGGGGGAAAGACCCAGTACTTC
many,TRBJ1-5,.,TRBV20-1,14,CSGGSGAASQPQHF,TGCAGTGGGGGCTCGGGGGCGGCGAGTCAGCCCCAGCATTTT
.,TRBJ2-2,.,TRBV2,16,CASSSRGGGNTGELFF,TGTGCCAGCAGTTCTCGTGGCGGCGGCAATACCGGGGAGCTGTTTTTT
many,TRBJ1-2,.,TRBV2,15,CASPEEAHANYGYTF,TGTGCCAGCCCCGAGGAGGCACATGCTAACTATGGCTACACCTTC
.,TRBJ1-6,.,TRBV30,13,CAWRLDRNSPLHF,TGTGCCTGGAGGCTAGACAGGAATTCACCCCTCCACTTT
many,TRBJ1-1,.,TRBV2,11,CASSVGFGAFF,TGTGCCAGCAGTGTTGGATTCGGGGCTTTCTTT
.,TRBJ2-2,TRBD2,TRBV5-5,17,CASSDTSGGLNTGELFF,TGTGCCAGCAGCGACACTAGCGGGGGGTTGAACACCGGGGAGCTGTTTTTT
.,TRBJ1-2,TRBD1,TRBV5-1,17,CASSPTGQGPGDYGYTF,TGCGCCAGCAGCCCCACGGGACAGGGGCCCGGGGACTATGGCTACACCTTC
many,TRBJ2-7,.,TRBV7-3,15,CASSRGIGATDEQYF,TGTGCCAGCAGCCGAGGGATCGGGGCTACTGACGAGCAGTACTTC
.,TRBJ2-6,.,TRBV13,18,CASSATGGGGSGANVLTF,TGTGCCAGCAGCGCTACAGGGGGAGGGGGTTCTGGGGCCAACGTCCTGACTTTC
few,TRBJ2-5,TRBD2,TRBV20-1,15,CSAGPAGGTQETQYF,TGCAGTGCTGGCCCAGCGGGGGGGACACAAGAGACCCAGTACTTC
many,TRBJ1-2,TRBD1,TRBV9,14,CASSTGQGKIGYTF,TGTGCCAGCAGCACCGGACAGGGAAAGATAGGCTACACCTTC
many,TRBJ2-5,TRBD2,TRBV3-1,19,CASSQGISGSRGGKETQYF,TGTGCCAGCAGCCAAGGGATCTCCGGATCGCGGGGGGGCAAAGAGACCCAGTACTTC
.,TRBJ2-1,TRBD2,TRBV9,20,CASSFQPLAGGLSSYNEQFF,TGTGCCAGCAGCTTCCAGCCCCTAGCGGGGGGATTGAGCTCCTACAATGAGCAGTTCTTC
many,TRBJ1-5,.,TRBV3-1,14,CASSQELGGQPQHF,TGTGCCAGCAGCCAAGAACTGGGGGGTCAGCCCCAGCATTTT
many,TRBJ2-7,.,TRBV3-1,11,CASSQGSEQYF,TGTGCCAGCAGCCAAGGAAGCGAGCAGTACTTC
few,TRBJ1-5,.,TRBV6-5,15,CASSYSMGSEQPQHF,TGTGCCAGCAGTTACTCTATGGGGTCTGAACAGCCCCAGCATTTT
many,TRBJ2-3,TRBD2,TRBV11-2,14,CASRLAGRTDTQYF,TGTGCCAGCAGACTAGCGGGCCGCACAGATACGCAGTATTTT
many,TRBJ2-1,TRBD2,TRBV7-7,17,CASDNSTGLAGGYEQFF,TGTGCCAGCGATAATTCAACGGGTCTAGCGGGGGGTTATGAGCAGTTCTTC
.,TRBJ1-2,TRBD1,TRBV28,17,CASSSFGDRVYYGGYTF,TGTGCCAGCAGTTCCTTTGGGGACAGGGTTTACTATGGTGGCTACACCTTC
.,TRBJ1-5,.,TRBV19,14,CASEPGLPTVPQHF,TGTGCCAGTGAACCGGGACTCCCAACGGTGCCCCAGCATTTT
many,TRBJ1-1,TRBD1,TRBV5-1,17,CASSIRPTGRWDTEAFF,TGCGCCAGCAGCATAAGGCCGACAGGGCGCTGGGACACTGAAGCTTTCTTT
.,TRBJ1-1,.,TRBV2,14,CASRPGAGPTEAFF,TGTGCCAGCCGACCTGGCGCCGGACCCACTGAAGCTTTCTTT
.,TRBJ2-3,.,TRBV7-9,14,CASSKTRLADTQYF,TGTGCCAGCAGCAAAACGCGGTTGGCAGATACGCAGTATTTT
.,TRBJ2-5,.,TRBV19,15,CASSMAGANLETQYF,TGTGCCAGTAGTATGGCGGGGGCCAACTTGGAGACCCAGTACTTC
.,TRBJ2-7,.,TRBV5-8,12,CASSTLSYEQYF,TGTGCCAGCAGCACCTTATCCTACGAGCAGTACTTC
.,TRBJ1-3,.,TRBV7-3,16,CASSQTSGSSGNTIYF,TGTGCCAGCAGCCAAACCTCGGGGAGCTCTGGAAACACCATATATTTT
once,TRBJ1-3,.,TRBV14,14,CASVKRPSGNTIYF,TGTGCCAGCGTTAAACGCCCCTCTGGAAACACCATATATTTT
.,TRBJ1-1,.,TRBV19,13,CASSIDGGSKAFF,TGTGCCAGTAGTATAGATGGGGGAAGTAAAGCTTTCTTT
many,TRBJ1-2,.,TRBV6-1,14,CASTPGVGGYGYTF,TGTGCCAGCACCCCAGGGGTAGGGGGCTATGGCTACACCTTC
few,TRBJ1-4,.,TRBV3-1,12,CASSQRLEKLFF,TGTGCCAGCAGCCAGCGGCTAGAAAAACTGTTTTTT
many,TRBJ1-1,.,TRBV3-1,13,CASSPKSQAKAFF,TGTGCCAGCAGCCCCAAGTCCCAGGCGAAAGCTTTCTTT
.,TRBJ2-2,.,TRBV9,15,CASSVKGGAPGELFF,TGTGCCAGCAGCGTAAAGGGGGGGGCCCCCGGGGAGCTGTTTTTT